The 26 T cell receptor beta chains reported below all come from one sample, sequenced in a study of T cells in Graves' hyperthyroidism and ophthalmopathy. TCR beta CDR3 regions were amplified from RNA transcripts. The HTBI set primed first-round TCR CDR3 RT-PCR. MiXCR was run by TCRdb on the multiplex PCR reads, yielding one entry per CDR3 protein. The sample consists of around 500,000 distinct CDR3 sequences, about 20% of them appearing once. Sequencing was done on a sample of blood. These receptors were collected from a woman in her 70s with Graves' ophthalmopathy.

Many counts were recorded for this clonotype. The chain links TRBV2 to TRBJ2-3; 10 nucleotides align to TRBD2. CDR1 and CDR2 from the germline V gene are SNHLY and FYNNEI. V lost 7 bases and J lost 1; bases outside the gene matches: 2. This CDR3 has 14 residues. This CDR3 is CASNLAGGTDTQYF. The CDR3 bases are TGTGCCAGCAATCTAGCGGGAGGCACAGATACGCAGTATTTT.

For this clonotype: This clone may be a read error of a much larger clone one base away. The chain has TRBV19 and TRBJ2-1; 7 nucleotides match TRBD1. Trimming removed 7 bases from V and 0 bases from J; junction bases left unmatched: 18. The CDR3 contains 19 residues. Germline CDR1 reads LNHDA; CDR2 reads SQIVND (reference sequence). The CDR3 loop reads CASKKGGPIPTGSYNEQFF. The CDR3 DNA follows: TGTGCCAGTAAGAAAGGGGGCCCAATACCTACTGGCTCCTACAATGAGCAGTTCTTC. Filled out from reference TRBV19 and TRBJ2-1, the complete variable domain reads DGGITQSPKYLFRKEGQNVTLSCEQNLNHDAMYWYRQDPGQGLRLIYYSQIVNDFQKGDIAEGYSVSREKKESFPLTVTSAQKNPTAFYLCASKKGGPIPTGSYNEQFFGPGTRLTVL.

This rearrangement joins TRBV7-3 to TRBJ2-7; D tentatively reads TRBD1 or TRBD2 (5 bases each). Germline lookup yields CDR1 SGHTA and CDR2 FQGTGA. V was pared by 4 bases and J by 3 bases, with 10 bases between. This CDR3 spans 13 amino acids. CDR3 in amino acids: CASSWDEYYEQYF. CDR3 in DNA: TGTGCCAGCAGCTGGGACGAATACTACGAGCAGTACTTC.

This clonotype was counted only a few times. The chain recombines TRBV6-1 with TRBJ2-2; 8 nucleotides align to TRBD1. Germline loops: CDR1 MNHNS, CDR2 SASEGT. Trimming cost V 5 bases and J 5 bases; bases outside gene matches: 7. This CDR3 is 15 amino acids long. For the CDR3, the DNA is TGTGCCAGCAGTTCGGACAGGGCGGGGACCGGGGAGCTGTTTTTT. Translating it yields CASSSDRAGTGELFF.

In the case of this clonotype: One end of the junction is discordant with germline, which a read error may explain. The CDR3 loop reads CANSSGHSTDTQYF. The DNA for the CDR3 is TGCGCCAACAGCTCCGGGCACAGCACAGATACGCAGTATTTT. V usage is TRBV5-1 and J usage is TRBJ2-3; D uncertain. CDR1 is SGHRS and CDR2 is YFSETQ in the germline V gene. The CDR3 loop spans 14 amino acids. The full variable domain, completed using reference TRBV5-1 and TRBJ2-3, is KAGVTQTPRYLIKTRGQQVTLSCSPISGHRSVSWYQQTPGQGLQFLFEYFSETQRNKGNFPGRFSGRQFSNSRSEMNVSTLELGDSALYLCANSSGHSTDTQYFGPGTRLTVL.

The chain carries TRBV28 and TRBJ2-2; D remains ambiguous. The germline V and J ends were trimmed by 1 base and 6 bases, with 6 bases remaining between them. In germline, CDR1 is MDHEN, CDR2 SYDVKM. The CDR3 covers 13 residues. CDR3 sequence: CASSLLVPGELFF. The CDR3 DNA is TGTGCCAGCAGTTTATTGGTTCCCGGGGAGCTGTTTTTT.

The rearrangement uses TRBV20-1 and TRBJ2-1, with TRBD2 matching over 10 bases. The CDR3 loop spans 13 amino acids. In germline, CDR1 is DFQATT, CDR2 SNEGSKA (reference sequence). V lost 4 bases, J lost 16 bases, and 13 bases stayed unmatched. DNA for the CDR3: TGCAGTGCTATACCGCTTCAGCGGGAGGGTCGTTTCTTC. Amino acids: CSAIPLQREGRFF.

The V call is TRBV5-6, the J call TRBJ2-3; TRBD2 matches 13 bases. The CDR3 extends over 14 amino acids. J was trimmed by 7 bases and V by 6 bases; bases with no gene match: 5. Germline CDR1 reads SGHDT; CDR2 reads YYEEEE. This CDR3 is CASTRTSGRNTQYF. CDR3 DNA: TGTGCCAGCACCCGGACTAGCGGGAGAAATACGCAGTATTTT.

This clonotype has more than one count but fewer than ten. CDR3 coding DNA: TGTGCCAGTAGTGTGACGCCACCCGGGACATCGTACACTGAAGCTTTCTTT. Translation gives CASSVTPPGTSYTEAFF. The chain couples TRBV19 to TRBJ1-1; D might be TRBD1 (6 bases). The CDR3 spans 17 residues. With 5 bases removed from V and 3 bases from J, the gap between germline ends came to 22 bases. Germline assignment: CDR1 LNHDA and CDR2 SQIVND (reference sequence).

V gene TRBV12-3 or TRBV12-4 combines with J gene TRBJ2-6; D call uncertain. The V end lost 4 bases, the J end lost 4 bases, and 8 bases lay between the germline ends. The length of the CDR3 is 14 residues. The CDR3 loop is CASSSLAGANVLTF. For the CDR3, the DNA is TGTGCCAGCAGTTCCCTGGCGGGGGCCAACGTCCTGACTTTC.

This clonotype was seen a few times. J is TRBJ2-7 and V is TRBV6-1; tentative D call: TRBD1 (5 bases). This CDR3 is built from 13 residues. V lost 6 bases and J lost 0, with 9 bases in between. Germline CDR1 and CDR2: MNHNS and SASEGT. As DNA, the CDR3 is TGTGCCAGCAGACCTACAGGCTCCTACGAGCAGTACTTC. Its translation is CASRPTGSYEQYF.

This rearrangement joins TRBV3-1 to TRBJ2-4, with no clear D. The CDR3 is made up of 13 amino acids. The V gene's germline CDR1 is LGHDT and CDR2 YNNKEL (reference sequence). V was trimmed by 1 base and J by 6 bases, leaving 7 bases between them. The DNA of the CDR3 is TGTGCCAGCAGCCAAGGTAACAGAAACATTCAGTACTTC. This translates into CASSQGNRNIQYF.

The CDR3 sequence is CAIREGTGPNEKLFF. CDR3 nucleotide sequence: TGTGCCATCAGGGAAGGGACAGGTCCTAATGAAAAACTGTTTTTT. The chain recombines TRBV10-3 with TRBJ1-4; 8 positions match TRBD1. Germline loops: CDR1 ENHRY, CDR2 SYGVKD. V trimming: 6 bases; J trimming: 3 bases; junction bases outside the gene matches: 6. This CDR3 has 15 residues.

This clonotype showed up just a few times. The chain has TRBV3-1 and TRBJ2-5, with TRBD2 matching 12 bases. Trimming removed 3 bases from V and 7 bases from J; junction bases left unmatched: 9. Per the germline V gene, CDR1 is LGHDT and CDR2 is YNNKEL (reference sequence). There are 16 residues in the CDR3. For the CDR3, the DNA is TGTGCCAGCAGCCACTCGACTAGCGGGAGTTTCGGGACCCAGTACTTC. Protein: CASSHSTSGSFGTQYF.

The chain recombines TRBV3-1 with TRBJ1-2, with D unclear. Looked up from germline, CDR1 is LGHDT and CDR2 is YNNKEL (reference sequence). The V end was cut by 4 bases, the J end by 3 bases, with 12 bases between. The CDR3 loop spans 14 amino acids. DNA of the CDR3: TGTGCCAGCAGCCCCCCCCCCTGGGACTATGGCTACACCTTC. Its protein product is CASSPPPWDYGYTF. Using reference TRBV3-1 and TRBJ1-2 for the parts outside the CDR3, the full variable domain is DTAVSQTPKYLVTQMGNDKSIKCEQNLGHDTMYWYKQDSKKFLKIMFSYNNKELIINETVPNRFSPKSPDKAHLNLHINSLELGDSAVYFCASSPPPWDYGYTFGSGTRLTVV.

This clonotype was found a few times. The chain uses TRBV6-1 and TRBJ1-1; 8 positions match TRBD1. The V and J ends lost 7 bases and 1 base, in that order; junction bases with no gene match: 5. CDR3 length: 14 amino acids. Germline values: CDR1 MNHNS, CDR2 SASEGT. This CDR3 reads CASTFGQGNTEAFF. The DNA of the CDR3 is TGTGCCAGCACCTTCGGACAGGGGAACACTGAAGCTTTCTTT.

The chain links TRBV6-1 to TRBJ1-5; D call uncertain. The germline gives CDR1 MNHNS, CDR2 SASEGT. V dropped 5 bases and J dropped 3 bases, with 5 bases sitting between them. The CDR3 runs 12 residues. In nucleotides, the CDR3 is TGTGCCAGCAGTACAAACAATCAGCCCCAGCATTTT. Translated, it gives CASSTNNQPQHF.

This clonotype was detected a few times. V is TRBV11-2 and J is TRBJ1-1; D ambiguous. Trimming took 4 bases from V and 10 from J, leaving 19 bases between them. This CDR3 has 14 amino acids. Germline V gives CDR1 SGHAT, CDR2 FQNNGV. The CDR3 here is CASSSFFGPSGAFF. The CDR3 region has the DNA TGTGCCAGCAGCTCTTTTTTCGGACCCTCTGGAGCTTTCTTT. The variable domain in full, completed from reference TRBV11-2 and TRBJ1-1, reads EAGVAQSPRYKIIEKRQSVAFWCNPISGHATLYWYQQILGQGPKLLIQFQNNGVVDDSQLPKDRFSAERLKGVDSTLKIQPAKLEDSAVYLCASSSFFGPSGAFFGQGTRLTVV.

This clonotype was recorded a few times. The rearrangement links TRBV12-3 or TRBV12-4 to TRBJ2-1, with D perhaps matching TRBD2 (5 bases). The CDR3 sequence is 16 residues long. V was clipped by 5 bases and J by 7 bases, with 21 bases between them. Here the CDR3 DNA reads TGTGCCAGCAGTCCCTCGGGTGGGAGCCTTGTAAATGAGCAGTTCTTC. Its protein is CASSPSGGSLVNEQFF.

This clonotype was observed at least ten times. V gene TRBV28 combines with J gene TRBJ2-7, with D tentatively TRBD2 (7 bases). Germline V gene lookup returns CDR1 MDHEN and CDR2 SYDVKM. V lost 5 bases and J lost 4, with 15 bases in between. This CDR3 has 14 residues. CDR3 sequence (DNA): TGTGCCAGCAGTATCGGGGGGCGCGTTTACGAGCAGTACTTC. This encodes CASSIGGRVYEQYF.

V usage is TRBV7-2 and J usage is TRBJ2-2; 8 nucleotides line up with TRBD2. Germline-derived CDR1 and CDR2 are SGHTA and FQGNSA. The CDR3 runs to 15 residues. V shed 4 bases, J shed 1 base, and the junction held 2 bases outside the gene matches. The CDR3 coding sequence is TGTGCCAGCAGCTCGGGACTAGAGAACACCGGGGAGCTGTTTTTT. It yields the protein CASSSGLENTGELFF.

This chain links TRBV4-1 with TRBJ2-5; TRBD2 agrees at 16 bases. From germline, CDR1 is MGHRA and CDR2 YSYEKL. Trimming at V came to 0 bases and at J to 5 bases, leaving 6 bases not matched to a gene. There are 18 residues in the CDR3. The CDR3 sequence is CASSQDGTSGRVGETQYF. The CDR3 nucleotides are TGCGCCAGCAGCCAAGACGGGACTAGCGGGAGGGTTGGTGAGACCCAGTACTTC.

This rearrangement joins TRBV7-8 to TRBJ1-1; D is unresolved. Germline CDR1 and CDR2: SGHVS and FQNEAQ. Trimming pared 0 bases from V and 8 bases from J, leaving 10 bases between. CDR3 length: 13 amino acids. CDR3 region: CASSLAGKGEAFF. CDR3 bases: TGTGCCAGCAGCTTAGCGGGGAAAGGCGAAGCTTTCTTT. Filled out from reference TRBV7-8 and TRBJ1-1, the complete variable domain reads GAGVSQSPRYKVAKRGQDVALRCDPISGHVSLFWYQQALGQGPEFLTYFQNEAQLDKSGLPSDRFFAERPEGSVSTLKIQRTQQEDSAVYLCASSLAGKGEAFFGQGTRLTVV.

In this sample, this clonotype turned up many times. The chain uses TRBV3-1 and TRBJ1-2; D is possibly TRBD1 (5 bases). Between the trimmed V and J ends, which lost 4 bases and 7 bases, there was a span of 16 bases. CDR1 and CDR2 (germline): LGHDT, YNNKEL (reference sequence). The CDR3 is 14 residues long. The CDR3 sequence is CASSRPGPRAGYTF. CDR3 nucleotide sequence: TGTGCCAGCAGCCGGCCGGGGCCAAGGGCTGGCTACACCTTC.

The rearrangement joins TRBV14 to TRBJ2-5; D might be TRBD2 (6 bases). The CDR3 is made up of 16 amino acids. V lost 1 base and J lost 1, with 13 bases in between. CDR1 is SGHDN and CDR2 is FVKESK in the germline V gene. This CDR3 is CASSQGRDVFQETQYF. The CDR3 DNA reads TGTGCCAGCAGCCAAGGGAGGGACGTTTTCCAAGAGACCCAGTACTTC.

The CDR3 protein is CASSPTPDRAYGYTF. In DNA, the CDR3 is TGTGCCAGCAGCCCAACCCCCGACAGAGCCTATGGCTACACCTTC. This chain connects TRBV9 to TRBJ1-2, with D perhaps matching TRBD1 (5 bases). Trimming pared 4 bases from V and 4 bases from J, leaving 17 bases between. Per germline, CDR1 SGDLS and CDR2 YYNGEE. The CDR3 consists of 15 residues.